The T cell receptor beta chain under discussion was sequenced for a study of shared clonotypes between healthy human individuals. TCRdb's table, derived via immunoSEQ multiplex PCR, lists solely in-frame clones and lacks some. Among some 500,000 clones listed, around 77% were seen once. The ends were cut back, 1 base at V and 5 bases at J, with 10 bases in the middle. Germline-derived CDR1 and CDR2 are SGDLS and YYNGEE. This CDR3 is built from 13 residues. The chain uses TRBV9 and TRBJ2-7, with D perhaps TRBD1 (5 bases). Sample: PBMCs. This TCR was sampled from a woman aged 40 to 50 in good health. Some clones in this sample may be carry-over from other donors' samples. The CDR3 spells CASSVQGSNEQYF. The CDR3 bases are TGTGCCAGCAGCGTACAGGGTTCTAACGAGCAGTACTTC.